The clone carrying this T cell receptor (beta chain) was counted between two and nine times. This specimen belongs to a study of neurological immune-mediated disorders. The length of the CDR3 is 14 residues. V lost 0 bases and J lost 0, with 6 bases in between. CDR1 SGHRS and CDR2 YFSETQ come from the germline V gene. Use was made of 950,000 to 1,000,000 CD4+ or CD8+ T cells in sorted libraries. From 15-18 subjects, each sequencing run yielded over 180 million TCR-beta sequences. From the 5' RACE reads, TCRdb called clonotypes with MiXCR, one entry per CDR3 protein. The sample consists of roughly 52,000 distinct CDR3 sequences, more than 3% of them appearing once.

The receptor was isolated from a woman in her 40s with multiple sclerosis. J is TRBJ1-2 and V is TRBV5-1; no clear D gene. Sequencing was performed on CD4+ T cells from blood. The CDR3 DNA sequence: TGCGCCAGCAGCTTGGAACCGACTAACTATGGCTACACCTTC. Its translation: CASSLEPTNYGYTF. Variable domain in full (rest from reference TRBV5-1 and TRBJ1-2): KAGVTQTPRYLIKTRGQQVTLSCSPISGHRSVSWYQQTPGQGLQFLFEYFSETQRNKGNFPGRFSGRQFSNSRSEMNVSTLELGDSALYLCASSLEPTNYGYTFGSGTRLTVV.